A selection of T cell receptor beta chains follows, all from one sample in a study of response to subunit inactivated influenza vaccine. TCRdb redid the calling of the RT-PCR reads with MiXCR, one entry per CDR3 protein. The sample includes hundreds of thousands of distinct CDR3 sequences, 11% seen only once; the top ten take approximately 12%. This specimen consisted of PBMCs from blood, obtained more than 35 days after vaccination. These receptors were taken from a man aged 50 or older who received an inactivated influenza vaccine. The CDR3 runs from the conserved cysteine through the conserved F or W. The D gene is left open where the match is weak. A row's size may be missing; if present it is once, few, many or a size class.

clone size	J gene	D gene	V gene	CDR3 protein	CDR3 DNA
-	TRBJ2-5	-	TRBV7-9	CASSLNVETQYF	TGTGCCAGCAGCTTAAACGTCGAGACCCAGTACTTC
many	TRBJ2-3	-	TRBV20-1	CSANMVGDTQYF	TGCAGTGCTAACATGGTGGGAGATACGCAGTATTTT
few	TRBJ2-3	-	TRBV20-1	CSAREWPGVLEDTQYF	TGCAGTGCTAGAGAATGGCCAGGGGTTTTAGAAGATACGCAGTATTTT
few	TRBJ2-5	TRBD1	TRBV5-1	CASSRGLGQGQETQYF	TGCGCCAGCAGCCGTGGTCTGGGACAGGGGCAAGAGACCCAGTACTTC
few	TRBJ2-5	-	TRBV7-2	CASNPHGSETQYF	TGTGCCAGCAACCCCCACGGATCTGAGACCCAGTACTTC
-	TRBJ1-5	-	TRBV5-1	CASSLNTGRRGNQPQHF	TGCGCCAGCAGCTTGAACACAGGACGTAGGGGCAATCAGCCCCAGCATTTT
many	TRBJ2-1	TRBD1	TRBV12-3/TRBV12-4	CASSAGTGVSNEQFF	TGTGCCAGCAGTGCCGGGACAGGGGTGTCAAATGAGCAGTTCTTC
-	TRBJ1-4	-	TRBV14	CASSFRLEGDGKLFF	TGTGCCAGCAGCTTCCGATTGGAGGGAGACGGAAAACTGTTTTTT
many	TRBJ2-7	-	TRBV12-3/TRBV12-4	CASSLRRMRGAYEQYF	TGTGCCAGCAGTTTAAGGAGGATGAGGGGGGCCTACGAGCAGTACTTC
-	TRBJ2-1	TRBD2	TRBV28	CASSPGTSRGNEQFF	TGTGCCAGCAGTCCCGGGACTAGCCGCGGCAATGAGCAGTTCTTC
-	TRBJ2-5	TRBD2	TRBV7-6	CASSPGTSGSSETQYF	TGTGCCAGCAGCCCCGGGACTAGCGGGAGTTCAGAGACCCAGTACTTC
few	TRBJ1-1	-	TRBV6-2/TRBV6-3	CASSPLWNTEAFF	TGTGCCAGCAGTCCTTTGTGGAACACTGAAGCTTTCTTT
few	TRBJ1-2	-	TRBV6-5	CASSYSPVSYGYTF	TGTGCCAGCAGTTACTCTCCGGTTTCCTATGGCTACACCTTC
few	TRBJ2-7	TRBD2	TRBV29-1	CSVFRLADYEQYF	TGCAGCGTGTTCCGGCTAGCGGACTACGAGCAGTACTTC
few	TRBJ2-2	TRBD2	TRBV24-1	CATSDPRLAWSGELFF	TGTGCCACCAGTGACCCGCGACTAGCGTGGTCCGGGGAGCTGTTTTTT
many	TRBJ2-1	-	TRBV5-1	CASSFSTASKAHHNEQFF	TGCGCCAGCAGCTTTTCCACTGCTTCCAAGGCGCACCACAATGAGCAGTTCTTC
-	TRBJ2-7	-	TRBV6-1	CASRSTGYYEQYF	TGTGCCAGCAGATCGACAGGATACTACGAGCAGTACTTC
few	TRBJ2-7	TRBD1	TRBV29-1	CSVAGTGYEQYF	TGCAGCGTAGCCGGGACAGGATACGAGCAGTACTTC
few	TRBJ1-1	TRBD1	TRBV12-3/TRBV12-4	CASSSRQGAGAFF	TGTGCCAGCAGTTCACGACAGGGGGCGGGAGCTTTCTTT
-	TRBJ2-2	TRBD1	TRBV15	CATSRPIGTGDFNTGELFF	TGTGCCACCAGCAGACCCATCGGGACAGGAGATTTTAACACCGGGGAGCTGTTTTTT
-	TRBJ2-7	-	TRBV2	CASSEGGTFYEQYF	TGTGCCAGCAGTGAAGGCGGGACCTTTTACGAGCAGTACTTC
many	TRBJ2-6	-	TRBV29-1	CSVEARDGANVLTF	TGCAGCGTTGAAGCCAGGGATGGGGCCAACGTCCTGACTTTC
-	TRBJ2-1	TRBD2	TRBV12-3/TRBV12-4	CASRTSLAGGSNEQFF	TGTGCCAGCAGGACCTCACTAGCGGGGGGATCAAATGAGCAGTTCTTC
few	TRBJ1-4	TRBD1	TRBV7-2	CASSLGDRANEKLFF	TGTGCCAGCAGCTTAGGGGACAGGGCTAATGAAAAACTGTTTTTT
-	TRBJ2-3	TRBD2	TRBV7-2	CASSSLAGGTTDTQYF	TGTGCCAGCAGCTCACTAGCGGGGGGGACCACAGATACGCAGTATTTT
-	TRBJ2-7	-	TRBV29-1	CSVPRGPYEQYF	TGCAGCGTTCCCAGGGGACCATACGAGCAGTACTTC
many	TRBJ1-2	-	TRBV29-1	CSVEEWGSGYTF	TGCAGCGTTGAAGAATGGGGGTCTGGCTACACCTTC
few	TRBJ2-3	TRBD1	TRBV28	CASRGTGRTDTQYF	TGTGCCAGCAGGGGGACAGGCCGCACAGATACGCAGTATTTT
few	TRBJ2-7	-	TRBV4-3	CASSQDWGGGEQYF	TGCGCCAGCAGCCAAGATTGGGGAGGGGGCGAGCAGTACTTC
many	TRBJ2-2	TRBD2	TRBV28	CASSIAGRTTGELFF	TGTGCCAGCAGCATAGCGGGGCGAACAACCGGGGAGCTGTTTTTT
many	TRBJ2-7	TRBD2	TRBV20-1	CSAPTSGRAGGSYEQYF	TGCAGTGCTCCGACTAGCGGGAGGGCCGGGGGCTCCTACGAGCAGTACTTC
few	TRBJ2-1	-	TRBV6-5	CASSLSTQQFF	TGTGCCAGCAGTTTGAGTACCCAGCAGTTCTTC
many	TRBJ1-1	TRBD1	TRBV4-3	CASSHRQGLKSTEAFF	TGCGCCAGCAGCCACAGACAGGGGCTGAAATCCACTGAAGCTTTCTTT
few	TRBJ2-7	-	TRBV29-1	CSVKQVGEQYF	TGCAGCGTGAAACAGGTTGGGGAGCAGTACTTC
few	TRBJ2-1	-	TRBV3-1	CASSQGRTNNEQFF	TGTGCCAGCAGCCAAGGTCGGACCAACAATGAGCAGTTCTTC
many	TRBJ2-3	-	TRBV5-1	CASSLGSGWSDTQYF	TGCGCCAGCAGCTTGGGCTCAGGGTGGTCAGATACGCAGTATTTT
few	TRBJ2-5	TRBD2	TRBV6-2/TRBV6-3	CASNPAGVGETQYF	TGTGCCAGCAATCCCGCGGGAGTGGGGGAGACCCAGTACTTC